The 5 T cell receptor beta chains in this list originate from one sample, sequenced in a study of blood T cell repertoires in COVID-19. TCRdb's copy holds only in-frame clones and misses some; the assay was immunoSEQ multiplex PCR. The sample has roughly 500,000 clones, approximately 90% seen once. The sequenced material came from PBMCs or T cells enriched from blood (not recorded which). The receptors shown here come from a woman aged 55-69 years who had recovered from COVID-19.

This clone came up once. The CDR3 protein is CASSEASSGANVLTF. The CDR3 DNA follows: TGTGCCAGCAGTGAAGCCAGCTCTGGGGCCAACGTCCTGACTTTC. V is TRBV6-1 and J is TRBJ2-6; unclear D gene. V lost 0 bases and J lost 0, with 3 bases in between. The CDR3 loop spans 15 amino acids. Germline values: CDR1 MNHNS, CDR2 SASEGT.

The rearrangement uses TRBV9 and TRBJ1-3; 7 positions agree with TRBD1. In germline, CDR1 is SGDLS, CDR2 YYNGEE. CDR3 length: 15 residues. The trim removed 3 bases at V and 4 bases at J, leaving 7 bases unmatched. The CDR3 protein is CASSASTGPGNTIYF. The CDR3 DNA follows: TGTGCCAGCAGCGCATCGACAGGGCCCGGAAACACCATATATTTT.

This CDR3 reads CASSPGTGWDTEAFF. The CDR3 coding sequence is TGTGCCAGCTCACCCGGGACAGGGTGGGACACTGAAGCTTTCTTT. The gene calls are TRBV18 and TRBJ1-1; 9 bases are shared with TRBD1. This CDR3 region has 15 residues. V gave up 3 bases and J gave up 3 bases; unmatched junction bases: 5. The germline V gene encodes CDR1 KGHSH and CDR2 LQKENI. Full variable domain (remainder filled in from reference TRBV18 and TRBJ1-1): NAGVMQNPRHLVRRRGQEARLRCSPMKGHSHVYWYRQLPEEGLKFMVYLQKENIIDESGMPKERFSAEFPKEGPSILRIQQVVRGDSAAYFCASSPGTGWDTEAFFGQGTRLTVV.

This sequence joins TRBV5-4 and TRBJ2-1, with TRBD1 identical over 12 bases. Germline CDR1 is SGHNT and CDR2 is YYREEE (reference sequence). The V segment lost 4 bases and the J segment 10 bases; nucleotides outside the gene matches: 9. There are 15 residues in the CDR3. This CDR3 is CASSHRDRGRGEQFF. CDR3 sequence (DNA): TGTGCCAGCAGCCACCGGGACAGGGGGCGGGGGGAGCAGTTCTTC.

This sequence joins TRBV5-1 and TRBJ1-4; 9 bases match TRBD1. Per the germline V gene, CDR1 is SGHRS and CDR2 is YFSETQ. The J segment lost 8 bases and the V segment lost 4 bases, leaving 6 bases of the junction unmatched. The CDR3 length is 14 residues. CDR3 amino acids: CASSEGQGNEKLFF. For the CDR3, the DNA is TGCGCCAGCAGCGAGGGACAGGGAAACGAAAAACTGTTTTTT. Filled out from reference TRBV5-1 and TRBJ1-4, the complete variable domain reads KAGVTQTPRYLIKTRGQQVTLSCSPISGHRSVSWYQQTPGQGLQFLFEYFSETQRNKGNFPGRFSGRQFSNSRSEMNVSTLELGDSALYLCASSEGQGNEKLFFGSGTQLSVL.